A single sample is the source of the 3 T cell receptor beta chains below, sequenced in a study of T cells after yellow fever vaccination. Each CDR3 protein gets one entry after TCRdb re-called the 5' RACE reads with MiXCR. The data show 450,000 to 550,000 distinct CDR3 sequences, just over 20% seen once. The sample consisted of PBMCs, taken less than 25 days after the first yellow fever vaccination. The receptors come from a man between 18 and 35 years old who received the YFV17D yellow fever vaccine.

This clonotype was picked up a small number of times. The chain links TRBV4-3 to TRBJ1-2, with D possibly being TRBD1 (5 bases). The CDR3 runs 14 residues. Germline assignment: CDR1 LGHNA and CDR2 YSLEER. V lost 0 bases and J 8 bases, leaving 13 bases between the germline ends. CDR3 bases: TGCGCCAGCAGCCAAGAGCAGGGTAGCGGGGGCTACACCTTC. Protein sequence: CASSQEQGSGGYTF.

The table lists this clonotype with a few counts. This sequence joins TRBV5-4 and TRBJ2-7, with D unclear. This CDR3 has 16 amino acids. Germline V gives CDR1 SGHNT, CDR2 YYREEE (reference sequence). V lost 0 bases to trimming and J lost 3 bases, with 16 bases between them. CDR3 nucleotide sequence: TGTGCCAGCAGCTTGGCCTTTGGGCCAGGATTCTACGAGCAGTACGTC. Residues: CASSLAFGPGFYEQYV.

The chain recombines TRBV20-1 with TRBJ2-7, with TRBD2 matching over 10 bases. V lost 2 bases, J lost 0 bases, and 10 bases stayed unmatched. The CDR3 consists of 17 residues. Germline loops: CDR1 DFQATT, CDR2 SNEGSKA (reference sequence). The CDR3 nucleotides read TGCAGTGCTAGATCCCCTAGTAGCGGGGGGTTCTCCTACGAGCAGTACTTC. It codes for CSARSPSSGGFSYEQYF.